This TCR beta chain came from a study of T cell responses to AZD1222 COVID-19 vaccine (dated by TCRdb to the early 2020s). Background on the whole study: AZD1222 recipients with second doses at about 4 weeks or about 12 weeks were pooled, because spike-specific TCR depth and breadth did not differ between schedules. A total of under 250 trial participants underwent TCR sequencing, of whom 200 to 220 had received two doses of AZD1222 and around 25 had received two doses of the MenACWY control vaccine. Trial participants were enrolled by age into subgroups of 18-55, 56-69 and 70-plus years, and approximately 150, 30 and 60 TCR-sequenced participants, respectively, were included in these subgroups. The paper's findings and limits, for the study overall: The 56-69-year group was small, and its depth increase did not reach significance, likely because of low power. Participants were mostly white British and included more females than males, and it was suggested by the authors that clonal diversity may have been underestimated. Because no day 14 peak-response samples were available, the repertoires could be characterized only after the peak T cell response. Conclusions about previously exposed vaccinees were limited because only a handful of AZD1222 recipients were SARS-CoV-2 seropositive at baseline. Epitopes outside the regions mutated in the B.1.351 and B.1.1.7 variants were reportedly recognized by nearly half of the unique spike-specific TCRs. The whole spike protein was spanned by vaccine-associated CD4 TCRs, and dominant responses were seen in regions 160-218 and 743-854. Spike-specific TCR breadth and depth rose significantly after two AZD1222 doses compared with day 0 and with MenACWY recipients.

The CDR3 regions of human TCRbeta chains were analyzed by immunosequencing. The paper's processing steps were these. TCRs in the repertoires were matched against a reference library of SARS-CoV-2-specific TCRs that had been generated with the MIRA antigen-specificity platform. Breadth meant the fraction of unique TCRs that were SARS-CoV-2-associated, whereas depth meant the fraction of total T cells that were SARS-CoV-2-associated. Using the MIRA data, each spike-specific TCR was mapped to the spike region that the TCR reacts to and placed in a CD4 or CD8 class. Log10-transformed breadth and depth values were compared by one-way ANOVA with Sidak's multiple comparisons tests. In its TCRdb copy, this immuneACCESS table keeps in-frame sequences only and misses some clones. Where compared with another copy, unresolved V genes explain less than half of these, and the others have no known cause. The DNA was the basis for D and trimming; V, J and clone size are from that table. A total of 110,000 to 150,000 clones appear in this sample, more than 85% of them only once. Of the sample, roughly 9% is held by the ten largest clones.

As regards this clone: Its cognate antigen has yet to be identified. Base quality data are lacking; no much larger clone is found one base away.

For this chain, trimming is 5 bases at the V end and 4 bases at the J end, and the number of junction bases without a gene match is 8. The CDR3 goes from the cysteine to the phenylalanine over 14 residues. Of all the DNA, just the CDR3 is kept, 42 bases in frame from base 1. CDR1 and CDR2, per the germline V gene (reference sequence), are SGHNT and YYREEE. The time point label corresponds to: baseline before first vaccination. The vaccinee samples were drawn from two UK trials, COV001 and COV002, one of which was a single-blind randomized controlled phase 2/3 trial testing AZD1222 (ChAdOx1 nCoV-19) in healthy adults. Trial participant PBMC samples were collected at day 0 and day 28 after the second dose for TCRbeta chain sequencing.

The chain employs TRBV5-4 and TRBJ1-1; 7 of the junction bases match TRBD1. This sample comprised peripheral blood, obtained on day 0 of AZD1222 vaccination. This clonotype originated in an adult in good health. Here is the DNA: TGTGCCAGCAGGCTGAACAGGGGTGCCACTGAAGCTTTCTTT. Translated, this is CASRLNRGATEAFF.